The 25 T cell receptor beta chains in this list originate from one sample, sequenced in a study of T cells in Graves' hyperthyroidism and ophthalmopathy. From RNA transcripts, TCR beta CDR3 regions were amplified. In the first-round RT-PCR of the TCR CDR3, the HTBI primer set was used. TCRdb redid the calling of the multiplex PCR reads with MiXCR, one entry per CDR3 protein. The sample comprises some 270,000 distinct CDR3 sequences, around 15% of which are singletons, and less than 8% rests with the top ten. Sequencing input: blood. The receptor source for this set is a woman aged 35 to 49 with Graves' hyperthyroidism.

This clonotype was detected many times. V gene TRBV7-9 combines with J gene TRBJ1-2; TRBD1 agrees at 7 bases. This CDR3 is built from 13 residues. The trim removed 6 bases at V and 5 bases at J, leaving 6 bases unmatched. Germline values: CDR1 SEHNR, CDR2 FQNEAQ (reference sequence). CDR3 residues: CASSGPRGYGYTF. Here the CDR3 DNA reads TGTGCCAGCAGTGGCCCCAGGGGGTATGGCTACACCTTC.

This clonotype was recorded at least ten times. The rearrangement uses TRBV6-1 and TRBJ2-5; perhaps TRBD1 as D (5 bases). Germline V gene sequence: CDR1 MNHNS, CDR2 SASEGT. V dropped 5 bases and J dropped 1 base, with 11 bases sitting between them. The CDR3 runs to 14 residues. As DNA, the CDR3 is TGTGCCAGCAGTCGACAGACGGGCCAAGAGACCCAGTACTTC. Translating it yields CASSRQTGQETQYF.

CDR3 amino acids: CASSPHERTEAFF. The CDR3 nucleotides read TGTGCCAGCAGTCCCCACGAGCGCACTGAAGCTTTCTTT. This sequence joins TRBV6-1 and TRBJ1-1; D call uncertain. The V end lost 5 bases, the J end lost 4 bases, and 11 bases lay between the germline ends. The CDR3 sequence is 13 residues long. Germline lookup yields CDR1 MNHNS and CDR2 SASEGT.

This clonotype was observed many times. J is TRBJ1-1 and V is TRBV2; D is perhaps TRBD1 (6 bases). V was pared by 6 bases and J by 6 bases, with 11 bases between. The germline V gene encodes CDR1 SNHLY and CDR2 FYNNEI. The CDR3 contains 12 residues. This chain's CDR3 is CASRKGGAEAFF. CDR3 in DNA: TGTGCCAGCAGGAAAGGGGGAGCTGAAGCTTTCTTT.

This clonotype turned up a few times. J is TRBJ2-6 and V is TRBV19; no reliable D call. Germline loops: CDR1 LNHDA, CDR2 SQIVND (reference sequence). This CDR3 comprises 13 residues. V lost 5 bases and J lost 5, with 7 bases in between. Here the CDR3 DNA reads TGTGCCAGTAGTGTCGACAGGGCCAACGTCCTGACTTTC. As protein: CASSVDRANVLTF. The whole variable domain, remainder taken from reference TRBV19 and TRBJ2-6, is DGGITQSPKYLFRKEGQNVTLSCEQNLNHDAMYWYRQDPGQGLRLIYYSQIVNDFQKGDIAEGYSVSREKKESFPLTVTSAQKNPTAFYLCASSVDRANVLTFGAGSRLTVL.

This clonotype has just a few counts. The J gene is TRBJ2-2, the V gene TRBV4-1; no reliable D call. The CDR3 totals 13 residues. Between the trimmed V and J ends, which lost 0 bases and 6 bases, there was a span of 5 bases. The germline V gene has CDR1 MGHRA and CDR2 YSYEKL. CDR3 coding DNA: TGCGCCAGCAGCCAAGATGGCGCCGGGGAGCTGTTTTTT. It codes for CASSQDGAGELFF.

The rearrangement links TRBV7-9 to TRBJ2-1, with 11 bases aligning to TRBD2. CDR1 and CDR2 from the germline V gene are SEHNR and FQNEAQ (reference sequence). This CDR3 region has 17 residues. The J segment lost 4 bases and the V segment lost 3 bases, leaving 8 bases of the junction unmatched. CDR3 DNA sequence: TGTGCCAGCAGCTTGGACACTAGCGGGAGAGGGTACAATGAGCAGTTCTTC. It codes for CASSLDTSGRGYNEQFF.

The table lists this clonotype with many counts. This chain connects TRBV5-5 to TRBJ2-1, with 8 bases that match TRBD1. CDR1 SGHKS and CDR2 YYEKEE come from the germline V gene (reference sequence). The CDR3 is made up of 14 amino acids. V dropped 2 bases and J dropped 12; count of bases not matched to a gene: 10. This CDR3 is CASSFDRGLQRQFF. CDR3 bases: TGTGCCAGCAGCTTCGACAGGGGCCTTCAGCGGCAGTTCTTC.

This clonotype showed up many times. The chain employs TRBV11-2 and TRBJ1-1; a weak D match, TRBD1 (6 bases). Germline CDR1 SGHAT, CDR2 FQNNGV. This CDR3 region has 13 residues. V lost 5 bases and J lost 10, with 17 bases in between. CDR3 loop: CASSPDRRGSAFF. The CDR3 coding sequence is TGTGCCAGCAGCCCGGACAGAAGGGGGTCAGCTTTCTTT.

This clonotype showed up just a few times. The chain carries TRBV12-3 or TRBV12-4 and TRBJ2-5; 8 bases line up with TRBD1. Germline trimming cut 7 bases from V and 5 bases from J; bases unmatched to any gene: 9. The CDR3 covers 14 residues. Here the CDR3 DNA reads TGTGCCAGCACCCTCAGGGGGCTCGGGGAGACCCAGTACTTC. This translates into CASTLRGLGETQYF.

The chain is built from TRBV29-1 and TRBJ2-7; 11 bases are shared with TRBD1. CDR3 size: 15 residues. Germline CDR1 SQVTM, CDR2 ANQGSEA. The trim removed 1 base at V and 7 bases at J, leaving 9 bases unmatched. The CDR3 region has the DNA TGCAGCGTTGAAGGGACAGGGGGCAATTGCAATGAGCAGTACTTC. It translates to CSVEGTGGNCNEQYF.

For this clonotype: A clone one base away is much larger, so this may be a read error. J is TRBJ2-3 and V is TRBV3-1; D is perhaps TRBD2 (6 bases). The V end was cut by 4 bases, the J end by 8 bases, with 16 bases between. Germline V CDR1 and CDR2: LGHDT, YNNKEL (reference sequence). CDR3 length equals 14 residues. The CDR3 nucleotides are TGTGCCAGCAGCCGGACTACGGAACGAAGTACGCAGTATTTT. As protein: CASSRTTERSTQYF.

This clonotype was counted many times. The chain links TRBV9 to TRBJ2-5, with D perhaps TRBD2 (6 bases). This CDR3 region has 15 residues. V lost 0 bases and J 5 bases, leaving 14 bases between the germline ends. Per the germline V gene, CDR1 is SGDLS and CDR2 is YYNGEE. The CDR3 protein is CASSVGGREEETQYF. For the CDR3, the DNA is TGTGCCAGCAGCGTAGGGGGCAGGGAGGAGGAGACCCAGTACTTC.

In this sample, this clonotype turned up many times. The chain recombines TRBV6-1 with TRBJ2-7; tentative D call: TRBD2 (6 bases). This CDR3 contains 13 residues. V was cut by 11 bases and J by 4 bases, with 18 bases left in between. Germline V lookup: CDR1 MNHNS, CDR2 SASEGT. CDR3 region: CAHRAGGMYEQYF. In nucleotides, the CDR3 is TGTGCCCACCGCGCGGGCGGGATGTACGAGCAGTACTTC.

This clonotype was observed many times. V and J are TRBV2 and TRBJ1-2, with TRBD1 as a possible D gene (5 bases). The CDR3 loop spans 15 amino acids. Trimming took off 8 bases at V and 1 base at J, with 17 bases between the two ends. CDR1 is SNHLY and CDR2 is FYNNEI in the germline V gene. The CDR3 spells CASESGARGNYGYTF. CDR3 nucleotide sequence: TGTGCCAGCGAATCCGGGGCAAGGGGTAACTATGGCTACACCTTC. The full variable domain, in which reference TRBV2 and TRBJ1-2 provide the parts outside the CDR3, is EPEVTQTPSHQVTQMGQEVILRCVPISNHLYFYWYRQILGQKVEFLVSFYNNEISEKSEIFDDQFSVERPDGSNFTLKIRSTKLEDSAMYFCASESGARGNYGYTFGSGTRLTVV.

The V call is TRBV20-1, the J call TRBJ2-3, with 7 bases matching TRBD1. The germline V gene has CDR1 DFQATT and CDR2 SNEGSKA (reference sequence). V lost 1 base, J lost 4 bases, and 20 bases stayed unmatched. The CDR3 length is 19 residues. CDR3 coding DNA: TGCAGTGCTAGAGTCATGGCAGGGGGAACTATTTTGGGCCCAGATACGCAGTATTTT. It encodes CSARVMAGGTILGPDTQYF.

This clonotype came up a few times. The rearrangement uses TRBV4-1 and TRBJ2-3; the D gene could be TRBD1 or TRBD2 (5 bases each). Trimming stripped 2 bases from V and 9 bases from J, with 9 bases between. The length of the CDR3 is 12 residues. CDR1 and CDR2 (germline): MGHRA, YSYEKL. CDR3 amino acids: CASSQPRDTQYF. For the CDR3, the DNA is TGCGCCAGCAGCCAACCCAGGGACACGCAGTATTTT.

V gene TRBV20-1 combines with J gene TRBJ2-7, with TRBD2 matching 7 bases. The CDR3 has 13 amino acids. Germline V lookup: CDR1 DFQATT, CDR2 SNEGSKA (reference sequence). V lost 6 bases to trimming and J lost 2 bases; unmatched junction nucleotides: 7. The CDR3 DNA follows: TGCAGTGCCCCGCGGGAGCCGGCCTACGAGCAGTACTTC. This translates into CSAPREPAYEQYF.

This clonotype was counted at least ten times. This rearrangement joins TRBV20-1 to TRBJ2-1; a possible D gene is TRBD2 (5 bases). The CDR3 runs to 14 residues. Trimming cost V 7 bases and J 0 bases, with 13 bases left between them. Germline V gives CDR1 DFQATT, CDR2 SNEGSKA (reference sequence). The CDR3 reads CSGESLNSYNEQFF. The DNA for the CDR3 is TGCAGTGGGGAGTCTCTTAACTCCTACAATGAGCAGTTCTTC.

In this sample, this clonotype turned up many times. V is TRBV27 and J is TRBJ2-1; unclear D gene. This CDR3 contains 13 residues. CDR1 and CDR2 (germline): MNHEY, SMNVEV (reference sequence). V lost 5 bases and J lost 6, with 11 bases in between. The CDR3 DNA follows: TGTGCCAGCAGTCTAACTGGACCCAATGAGCAGTTCTTC. This encodes CASSLTGPNEQFF.

In DNA form, the CDR3 reads TGTGCCAGCAGCTTAGCCGGGGGGCGGGACTATGGCTACACCTTC. It translates to CASSLAGGRDYGYTF. The rearrangement links TRBV7-9 to TRBJ1-2, with D possibly TRBD1 on 6 matching bases. This CDR3 is 15 amino acids long. The germline V gene encodes CDR1 SEHNR and CDR2 FQNEAQ (reference sequence). V was pared by 0 bases and J by 3 bases, with 11 bases between. The full variable domain, rest sourced from reference TRBV7-9 and TRBJ1-2, is DTGVSQNPRHKITKRGQNVTFRCDPISEHNRLYWYRQTLGQGPEFLTYFQNEAQLEKSRLLSDRFSAERPKGSFSTLEIQRTEQGDSAMYLCASSLAGGRDYGYTFGSGTRLTVV.

This clonotype was seen ten or more times. The CDR3 bases are TGCAGTGCTAGAGATAAGATTTGGGATCTGGCTGGCTACACCTTC. This sequence encodes CSARDKIWDLAGYTF. The V gene is TRBV20-1, the J gene TRBJ1-2; D ambiguous. The CDR3 contains 15 residues. V lost 0 bases and J lost 7, with 18 bases in between. The germline V gene encodes CDR1 DFQATT and CDR2 SNEGSKA (reference sequence).

This clonotype was seen at least ten times. This sequence joins TRBV7-3 and TRBJ1-1, with TRBD1 identical over 8 bases. Germline trimming cut 4 bases from V and 6 bases from J; bases unmatched to any gene: 13. Germline V gene sequence: CDR1 SGHTA, CDR2 FQGTGA. The CDR3 loop spans 16 amino acids. This CDR3 reads CASSSKTGTGSAEAFF. CDR3 nucleotides: TGTGCCAGCAGCTCCAAAACCGGGACAGGCTCGGCTGAAGCTTTCTTT.

This clonotype was found many times. The chain has TRBV7-9 and TRBJ2-7, with 7 bases lining up with TRBD2. The V and J ends lost 1 base and 3 bases, in that order; junction bases with no gene match: 18. Germline loops: CDR1 SEHNR, CDR2 FQNEAQ (reference sequence). The CDR3 length is 19 residues. The CDR3 loop is CASSLVAGGTRDPFYEQYF. CDR3 DNA sequence: TGTGCCAGCAGCTTAGTAGCCGGGGGGACGCGGGACCCCTTCTACGAGCAGTACTTC.

This clonotype was observed at least ten times. The V call is TRBV6-5, the J call TRBJ1-5, with 7 positions matching TRBD1. This CDR3 comprises 15 residues. Trimming took 0 bases from V and 6 from J; bases not matched to a gene: 5. Germline values: CDR1 MNHEY, CDR2 SVGAGI. The CDR3 loop reads CASSYSRGGSQPQHF. CDR3 DNA: TGTGCCAGCAGTTACTCGAGAGGGGGCAGTCAGCCCCAGCATTTT.